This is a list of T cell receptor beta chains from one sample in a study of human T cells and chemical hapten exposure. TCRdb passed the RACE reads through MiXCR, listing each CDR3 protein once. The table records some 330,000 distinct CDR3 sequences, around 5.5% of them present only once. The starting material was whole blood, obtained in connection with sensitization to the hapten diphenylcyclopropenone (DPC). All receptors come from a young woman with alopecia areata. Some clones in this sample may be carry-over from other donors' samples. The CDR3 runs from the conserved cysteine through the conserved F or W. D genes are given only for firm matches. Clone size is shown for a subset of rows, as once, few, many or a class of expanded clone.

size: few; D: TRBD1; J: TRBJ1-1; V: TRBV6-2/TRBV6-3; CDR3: CASGTGARNTEAFF; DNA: TGTGCCAGCGGGACAGGGGCCCGAAACACTGAAGCTTTCTTT
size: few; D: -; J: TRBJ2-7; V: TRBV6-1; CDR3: CASSVVDRDEQYF; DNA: TGTGCCAGCAGTGTTGTGGACCGGGACGAGCAGTACTTC
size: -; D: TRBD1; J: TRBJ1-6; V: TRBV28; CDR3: CASSGLQGVGSPLHF; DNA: TGTGCCAGCAGCGGGCTCCAGGGGGTTGGTTCACCCCTCCACTTT
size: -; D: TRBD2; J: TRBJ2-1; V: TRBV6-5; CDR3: CASRKTSGGYNEQFF; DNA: TGTGCCAGCAGGAAAACTAGCGGGGGCTACAATGAGCAGTTCTTC
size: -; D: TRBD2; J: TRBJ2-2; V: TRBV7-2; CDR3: CASSSWTSGGYTGELFF; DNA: TGTGCCAGCAGCTCGTGGACTAGCGGGGGGTACACCGGGGAGCTGTTTTTT
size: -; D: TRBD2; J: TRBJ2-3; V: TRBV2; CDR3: CASSVQRGATDTQYF; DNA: TGTGCCAGCAGTGTTCAGCGGGGGGCCACAGATACGCAGTATTTT
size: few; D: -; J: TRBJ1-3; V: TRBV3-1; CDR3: CASSQVWQGTGNTIYF; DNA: TGTGCCAGCAGCCAAGTTTGGCAGGGCACTGGAAACACCATATATTTT
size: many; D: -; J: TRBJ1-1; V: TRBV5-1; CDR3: CASTGGIGGTVNTEAFF; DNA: TGCGCCAGCACCGGGGGTATCGGCGGGACGGTGAACACTGAAGCTTTCTTT
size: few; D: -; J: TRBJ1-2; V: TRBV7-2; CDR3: CASSLRWGGDYGYTF; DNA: TGTGCCAGCAGCCTACGGTGGGGGGGCGACTATGGCTACACCTTC
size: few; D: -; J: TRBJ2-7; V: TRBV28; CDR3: CASSLRGALTYEQYF; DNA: TGTGCCAGCAGTTTACGAGGGGCCCTTACCTACGAGCAGTACTTC
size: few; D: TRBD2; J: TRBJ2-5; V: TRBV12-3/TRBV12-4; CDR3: CASSLGRRGLAGGQETQYF; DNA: TGTGCCAGCAGTTTAGGGCGCCGCGGACTAGCGGGGGGCCAAGAGACCCAGTACTTC
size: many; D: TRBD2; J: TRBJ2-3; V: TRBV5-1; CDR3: CASSLGLAGALTDTQYF; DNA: TGCGCCAGCAGCTTGGGACTAGCGGGGGCCCTCACAGATACGCAGTATTTT
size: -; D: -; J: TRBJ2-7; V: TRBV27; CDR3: CARSPRGVEAEYF; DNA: TGTGCCAGGAGTCCCCGCGGGGTGGAGGCAGAGTACTTC
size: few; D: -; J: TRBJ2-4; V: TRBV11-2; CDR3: CASSLEPGVGAIQYF; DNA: TGTGCCAGCAGCTTAGAGCCGGGGGTGGGCGCCATTCAGTACTTC
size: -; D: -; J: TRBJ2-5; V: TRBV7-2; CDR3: CASSLGYTETQYF; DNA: TGTGCCAGCAGCTTAGGGTATACGGAGACCCAGTACTTC
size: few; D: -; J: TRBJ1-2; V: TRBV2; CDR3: CASSEQGYGYTF; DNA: TGTGCCAGCAGTGAGCAGGGCTATGGCTACACCTTC